This T cell receptor (beta chain) stems from a study of blood T cell repertoires in COVID-19. Overall study: From T cells, B-cell-depleted T cells, or PBMCs came the material, which was cDNA or gDNA.

This clone was found a few times. The CDR3 length is 15 residues. With V trimmed by 4 bases and J by 3 bases, 4 bases remained unmatched. Germline-derived CDR1 and CDR2 are SGDLS and YYNGEE. Some clones are missing from TCRdb's copy, which holds only in-frame ones; the method was immunoSEQ multiplex PCR. This table has approximately 300,000 clones, around nine tenths appearing once. The chain carries TRBV9 and TRBJ2-7; 13 nucleotides align to TRBD2. The receptor was isolated from a man aged 35-49 years with acute or convalescent COVID-19. Sequenced sample: peripheral blood. The CDR3 DNA is TGTGCCAGCAGCCTTGGGACTAGCGGGATCTACGAGCAGTACTTC. Translating it yields CASSLGTSGIYEQYF.